A selection of T cell receptor beta chains follows, all from one sample in a study of T cell responses to AZD1222 COVID-19 vaccine. Produced via immunoSEQ multiplex PCR; TCRdb's table is partial and in-frame only. The sample includes approximately 75,000 clones, 75% to 90% of them seen just once. Sample: peripheral blood, taken 28 days after the second AZD1222 dose. The receptor source for this set is an adult who received the AZD1222 COVID-19 vaccine. The conserved cysteine and the conserved F or W are not part of the CDR3 here. Size values are once, few and many counts, or a class for expanded clones, and some rows have none.

j_gene,abundance,v_gene,CDR3aa
TRBJ1-2,NA,TRBV29-1,SVLQRSHYGYT
TRBJ2-7,NA,TRBV27,ASSLEGSDEQY
TRBJ2-2,NA,TRBV7-9,ASRQKRTGELF
TRBJ1-5,NA,TRBV28,ASSLPDRPQH
TRBJ2-1,NA,TRBV24-1,ATSDFGQHNEQF
TRBJ1-5,few,TRBV18,ATSEGVAQPQH
TRBJ1-1,NA,TRBV6-2/TRBV6-3,ASSYDRAF
TRBJ1-2,NA,TRBV20-1,SARVSAGYT
TRBJ2-3,NA,TRBV30,AWRKTEKSTDTQY
TRBJ1-1,once,TRBV5-5,ASSQSAGNTEAF
TRBJ1-6,NA,TRBV27,ASSGGQIFNSPLH
TRBJ2-5,NA,TRBV9,ASSKRGGSQETQY
TRBJ1-3,NA,TRBV2,ASSRSGGRPGNTIY
TRBJ1-5,NA,TRBV4-1,ASSQNPQGGQPQH
TRBJ2-2,once,TRBV15,ATSRDPAAGALTGELF
TRBJ2-1,NA,TRBV28,ASRGQGNSYNEQF
TRBJ1-2,NA,TRBV3-1/TRBV3-2,ASSPTGVGNYGYT
TRBJ2-7,once,TRBV19,ASSIRGQGFDEQY
TRBJ1-4,NA,TRBV28,ASSILTGEEKLF
TRBJ1-1,NA,TRBV12-3/TRBV12-4,ASSPGDTEAF
TRBJ1-3,once,TRBV30,AWSTLVTIY
TRBJ2-6,few,TRBV11-2,ASSAYRGPGANVLT
TRBJ1-2,NA,TRBV18,ASSPGAGQSGYT
TRBJ2-1,NA,TRBV6-5,ASKFGINEQF
TRBJ2-1,NA,TRBV11-3,ASSLVGTTSNEQF
TRBJ1-3,NA,TRBV19,ASSIGGNTIY
TRBJ2-3,NA,TRBV28,ASSFSGDTQY
TRBJ1-1,NA,TRBV19,ASSIDTGNTEAF
TRBJ1-3,NA,TRBV7-2,ASSLEGISGNTIY
TRBJ2-7,NA,TRBV11-2,ASSSGTLTYYEQY
TRBJ2-1,NA,TRBV5-4,ASSRRYADYNEQF
TRBJ1-2,NA,TRBV13,ASSLGLLYGYT
TRBJ2-5,NA,TRBV10-3,AISEDPPAPGQGKETQY
TRBJ2-7,NA,TRBV10-2,ASSEGGSSSYEQY
TRBJ1-6,NA,TRBV6-5,ASSPGTVNSPLH
TRBJ2-3,NA,TRBV5-8,ASSWPSSSRATDTQY
TRBJ1-1,NA,TRBV7-9,ASSSGRILEAF
TRBJ1-1,NA,TRBV28,ASSPRGLPNTEAF
TRBJ1-5,NA,TRBV18,ASSPIQGGRPQH
TRBJ1-1,NA,TRBV7-6,ASSSPYRGRNTEAF
TRBJ1-2,NA,TRBV5-1,ASSLVLNSEGYT
TRBJ2-1,NA,TRBV4-3,ASSLRGKSSSYNEQF
TRBJ2-6,NA,TRBV5-4,ASSLGSSGANVLT
TRBJ2-5,NA,TRBV7-2,ASSVRDLETQY
TRBJ1-2,once,TRBV19,ASSIIPTGHYGYT
TRBJ2-7,NA,TRBV12-3/TRBV12-4,ASSSLEEQY
TRBJ1-5,NA,TRBV28,ASRSGNQPQH
TRBJ1-2,NA,TRBV6-4,ASSDSGTADYT
TRBJ2-5,NA,TRBV4-3,ASSRTSGGVPETQY
TRBJ2-7,NA,TRBV4-3,ASSQEAGVGYEQY
TRBJ2-3,NA,TRBV10-3,AIRTSGGAIKTQY
TRBJ1-1,few,TRBV6-6,ASNRRGGTEAF
TRBJ2-7,once,TRBV12-3/TRBV12-4,ASTTGWGNEQY
TRBJ2-4,NA,TRBV25-1,ASSEFKGAKNIQY
TRBJ2-1,NA,TRBV9,ASSMGQGIYNEQF
TRBJ1-3,NA,TRBV11-1,ASSRDWSSGNTIY
TRBJ1-5,NA,TRBV30,AWSVQGGQPQH